The next 26 T cell receptor beta chains were all read from a single sample in a study of CD8 T cells in ankylosing spondylitis. Study findings and constraints: A motif of fewer than ten highly homologous TCR beta variants was seen as apparently characteristic of ankylosing spondylitis blood.

Antigens for these TCRs are unknown. TCRdb analysed the 5' RACE reads with MiXCR anew, one entry per CDR3 protein. This sample yields under 550,000 distinct CDR3 sequences, of which roughly 25% are seen a single time; roughly 0.8% belongs to the top ten. The sequenced sample consisted of blood, either unsorted or a sorted T cell fraction (not recorded which). Receptors originate from a male donor with ankylosing spondylitis.

CDR3 sequence (DNA): TGCGCCAGCAGCGAGGCTGCTGCCGGGTATAGCAATCAGCCCCAGCATTTT. It encodes CASSEAAAGYSNQPQHF. The gene calls are TRBV5-1 and TRBJ1-5; D is uncertain. Per germline, CDR1 SGHRS and CDR2 YFSETQ. Trimming stripped 4 bases from V and 0 bases from J, with 17 bases between. There are 17 residues in the CDR3.

This clonotype was detected a few times. V is TRBV19 and J is TRBJ2-7; D possibly uses TRBD1 or TRBD2 (5 bases each). CDR3 length: 15 residues. Trimming took off 6 bases at V and 5 bases at J, with 20 bases between the two ends. Germline CDR1 LNHDA, CDR2 SQIVND (reference sequence). The CDR3 nucleotides read TGTGCCAGTAGCGAGCCGGGACGCCGCCTACACGAGCAGTACGTC. It encodes CASSEPGRRLHEQYV.

This chain connects TRBV7-8 to TRBJ1-6, with D tentatively TRBD1 (5 bases). V dropped 6 bases and J dropped 5 bases, with 8 bases sitting between them. CDR3 length: 13 residues. Germline CDR1 SGHVS, CDR2 FQNEAQ. The CDR3 here is CASSSGNNSPLHF. For the CDR3, the DNA is TGTGCCAGCAGTTCAGGGAATAATTCACCCCTCCACTTT.

V usage is TRBV7-2 and J usage is TRBJ2-3, with 8 positions matching TRBD1. This CDR3 is 15 amino acids long. Looked up from germline, CDR1 is SGHTA and CDR2 is FQGNSA. J gave up 0 bases and V 5 bases, and 4 bases lay outside the gene matches. The CDR3 sequence: CASSERQGSTDTQYF. In nucleotides, the CDR3 is TGTGCCAGCAGCGAAAGACAGGGGAGCACAGATACGCAGTATTTT.

J is TRBJ2-7 and V is TRBV9; D might be TRBD2 (6 bases). Germline lookup yields CDR1 SGDLS and CDR2 YYNGEE. CDR3 length: 14 residues. With 0 bases removed from V and 5 bases from J, the gap between germline ends came to 12 bases. The CDR3 loop is CASSVGAGKDEQYF. CDR3 nucleotides: TGTGCCAGCAGCGTAGGGGCGGGGAAGGACGAGCAGTACTTC.

The chain employs TRBV24-1 and TRBJ2-1; tentatively, D is TRBD1 (5 bases). Germline CDR1 and CDR2: KGHDR and SFDVKD. Trimming shortened V by 4 bases and J by 4 bases, and 13 bases separated the two germline ends. CDR3 length equals 15 residues. The CDR3 nucleotides read TGTGCCACCAGTGACCCTACGGACAAGTACAATGAGCAGTTCTTC. It yields the protein CATSDPTDKYNEQFF.

This chain links TRBV10-2 with TRBJ2-1, with no clear D. Germline loops: CDR1 WSHSY, CDR2 SAAADI. This CDR3 comprises 14 residues. The germline V and J ends were trimmed by 3 bases and 1 base, with 7 bases remaining between them. The chain's CDR3 is CASSDASSYNEQFF. CDR3 nucleotides: TGCGCCAGCAGTGACGCCTCTTCCTACAATGAGCAGTTCTTC.

This clonotype has only a few counts. The gene calls are TRBV11-3 and TRBJ2-1, with 8 positions matching TRBD2. V lost 3 bases and J lost 8; bases outside the gene matches: 12. This CDR3 spans 16 amino acids. Germline lookup yields CDR1 SGHNT and CDR2 YENEEA. The CDR3 region has the DNA TGTGCCAGCAGCTTCGGGGGGGCGGGAGCAGGTGATGAGCAGTTCTTC. The encoded protein is CASSFGGAGAGDEQFF.

The rearrangement links TRBV2 to TRBJ2-5; TRBD2 matches at 11 bases. This CDR3 comprises 12 residues. Losses at the gene ends were 4 bases for V and 11 bases for J; bases not matched to a gene: 3. CDR1 is SNHLY, CDR2 FYNNEI, per germline. CDR3 amino acids: CASSVLAGAQYF. In DNA, the CDR3 is TGTGCCAGCAGTGTACTAGCGGGAGCACAGTACTTC.

This chain uses TRBV7-6 with TRBJ2-7, with no clear D. This CDR3 spans 13 amino acids. Trimming cost V 1 base and J 6 bases, with 10 bases left between them. The germline CDR1 and CDR2 sequences are SGHVS and FNYEAQ. Written as DNA, the CDR3 is TGTGCCAGCAGCTTAGTTATTAGCTCCGAGCAGTACTTC. Translated: CASSLVISSEQYF.

Here the CDR3 reads CSAIAGTGNSPLHF. The CDR3 DNA follows: TGCAGTGCTATCGCCGGGACGGGGAATTCACCCCTCCACTTT. The V call is TRBV20-1, the J call TRBJ1-6; perhaps TRBD1 as D (5 bases). The CDR3 is 14 residues long. Trimming left V 4 bases short and J 7 bases short, with 14 bases between. CDR1 and CDR2 (germline): DFQATT, SNEGSKA (reference sequence).

This clonotype has only a few counts. V usage is TRBV5-6 and J usage is TRBJ2-2; 10 nucleotides agree with TRBD2. This CDR3 spans 18 amino acids. CDR1 and CDR2 (germline): SGHDT, YYEEEE. Trimming at V came to 3 bases and at J to 0 bases, leaving 8 bases not matched to a gene. The CDR3 loop reads CASSSLRTSGTNTGELFF. The CDR3 DNA reads as TGTGCCAGCAGCTCACTTCGGACTAGCGGAACGAACACCGGGGAGCTGTTTTTT.

CDR3 protein: CASRRQGAGYEQYF. The CDR3 nucleotides are TGTGCCAGCAGGCGACAGGGGGCAGGCTACGAGCAGTACTTC. The chain has TRBV27 and TRBJ2-7, with 10 bases fitting TRBD1. Germline V gene lookup returns CDR1 MNHEY and CDR2 SMNVEV (reference sequence). The CDR3 is 14 amino acids. V was pared by 6 bases and J by 3 bases, with 5 bases of the junction left unmatched.

The table lists this clonotype with a few counts. The rearrangement uses TRBV7-2 and TRBJ1-5; D is ambiguous. Germline V lookup: CDR1 SGHTA, CDR2 FQGNSA. This CDR3 is 14 amino acids long. V was clipped by 1 base and J by 3 bases, with 7 bases between them. The CDR3 nucleotides are TGTGCCAGCAGCTTAGATGGGCCCAATCAGCCCCAGCATTTT. It is translated as CASSLDGPNQPQHF. Together with reference TRBV7-2 and TRBJ1-5, the CDR3 gives the full variable domain: GAGVSQSPSNKVTEKGKDVELRCDPISGHTALYWYRQSLGQGLEFLIYFQGNSAPDKSGLPSDRFSAERTGGSVSTLTIQRTQQEDSAVYLCASSLDGPNQPQHFGDGTRLSIL.

The gene calls are TRBV12-3 or TRBV12-4 and TRBJ1-2; D uncertain. This CDR3 contains 11 residues. The V end lost 7 bases, the J end lost 7 bases, and 10 bases lay between the germline ends. The CDR3 sequence is CASNLGSGYTF. DNA of the CDR3: TGTGCCAGCAATCTGGGATCTGGCTACACCTTC.

This clonotype was counted at least ten times. This chain uses TRBV5-1 with TRBJ2-2; TRBD2 aligns across 12 bases. Germline V gene sequence: CDR1 SGHRS, CDR2 YFSETQ. The CDR3 is made up of 17 amino acids. J was trimmed by 5 bases and V by 4 bases; bases with no gene match: 9. CDR3 amino acids: CASSLSLAGGSTGELFF. CDR3 bases: TGCGCCAGCAGCCTGAGCCTAGCGGGAGGGAGTACCGGGGAGCTGTTTTTT.

This chain connects TRBV12-3 or TRBV12-4 to TRBJ2-7; TRBD1 matches at 11 bases. This CDR3 is 15 amino acids long. V lost 3 bases, J lost 6 bases, and 7 bases stayed unmatched. The CDR3: CASSFWGQGGSEQYF. The CDR3 bases are TGTGCCAGCAGTTTCTGGGGACAGGGGGGATCCGAGCAGTACTTC.

This clonotype was detected only a few times. This rearrangement joins TRBV7-9 to TRBJ2-1; D unclear. CDR3 length equals 17 residues. Germline loops: CDR1 SEHNR, CDR2 FQNEAQ (reference sequence). V lost 5 bases and J lost 4, with 21 bases in between. CDR3 in DNA: TGTGCCAGCAGCCCCCCAGCTCCGCGGCCGAAATACAATGAGCAGTTCTTC. As protein: CASSPPAPRPKYNEQFF.

This clonotype was seen at least ten times. A read error may account for a junction end that differs from germline. This chain joins TRBV5-1 and TRBJ2-3, with unresolved D. The germline CDR1 and CDR2 sequences are SGHRS and YFSETQ. The CDR3 length is 12 residues. CDR3 nucleotide sequence: TGTGCCAGCAGTTTGGTCACAGATACGCAGTATTTT. Residues: CASSLVTDTQYF.

This clonotype was seen a few times. The chain has TRBV7-9 and TRBJ1-1; no reliable D call. The CDR3 runs to 13 residues. The germline V gene has CDR1 SEHNR and CDR2 FQNEAQ (reference sequence). Trimming removed 1 base from V and 7 bases from J, with 10 bases in between. In nucleotides, the CDR3 is TGTGCCAGCAGCTTAGATTTCGACGGTGAAGCTTTCTTT. Its protein product is CASSLDFDGEAFF.

This clonotype was recorded at least ten times. The rearrangement joins TRBV24-1 to TRBJ2-3, with 9 positions matching TRBD1. This CDR3 contains 15 residues. Losses at the gene ends were 2 bases for V and 7 bases for J; bases not matched to a gene: 6. CDR1 KGHDR and CDR2 SFDVKD come from the germline V gene. DNA of the CDR3: TGTGCCACCAGTGATTCCGACAGGGGGTTGAATACGCAGTATTTT. Protein: CATSDSDRGLNTQYF.

This clonotype was detected a few times. The chain couples TRBV7-9 to TRBJ1-4, with D unclear. Trimming removed 5 bases at V and 0 bases at J, with 16 bases between. The V gene's germline CDR1 is SEHNR and CDR2 FQNEAQ (reference sequence). The CDR3 has 17 residues. CDR3 nucleotide sequence: TGTGCCAGCAGCCCTGGTGGGCCCACTGCAACTAATGAAAAACTGTTTTTT. Protein product: CASSPGGPTATNEKLFF. The complete variable domain, with remaining parts taken from reference TRBV7-9 and TRBJ1-4, reads DTGVSQNPRHKITKRGQNVTFRCDPISEHNRLYWYRQTLGQGPEFLTYFQNEAQLEKSRLLSDRFSAERPKGSFSTLEIQRTEQGDSAMYLCASSPGGPTATNEKLFFGSGTQLSVL.

The CDR3 spells CAWSFYSVNQPQHF. The CDR3 nucleotides read TGTGCCTGGAGTTTTTACAGTGTCAATCAGCCCCAGCATTTT. The V and J genes are TRBV30 and TRBJ1-5, with no clear D. This CDR3 has 14 amino acids. Per germline, CDR1 GTSNPN and CDR2 SVGIG (reference sequence). Trimming stripped 2 bases from V and 3 bases from J, with 11 bases between.

This clonotype was detected only a few times. The chain joins TRBV10-3 to TRBJ2-1; possible D gene TRBD2, 6 bases. CDR1 and CDR2 (germline): ENHRY, SYGVKD. V was cut by 10 bases and J by 3 bases, with 10 bases left in between. The CDR3 is 12 amino acids. CDR3 coding DNA: TGTGCCACTACGACTAGCTACAATGAGCAGTTCTTC. Translation gives CATTTSYNEQFF.

This clonotype was seen only a few times. The chain couples TRBV10-2 to TRBJ2-3; D could derive from TRBD1 or TRBD2 (5 bases each). The CDR3 spans 15 residues. Trimming stripped 6 bases from V and 0 bases from J, with 13 bases between. The germline gives CDR1 WSHSY, CDR2 SAAADI. In nucleotides, the CDR3 is TGCGCCAGCAGGATGGGACCGACTAGCACAGATACGCAGTATTTT. Translating gives CASRMGPTSTDTQYF.

The rearrangement links TRBV7-7 to TRBJ2-5; D possibly corresponds to TRBD2 (6 bases). In germline, CDR1 is SSHAT, CDR2 FNYEAQ (reference sequence). The length of the CDR3 is 15 residues. Trimming took 5 bases from V and 8 from J, leaving 21 bases between them. CDR3 nucleotide sequence: TGTGCCAGCAGCCCCCCGGGCCTCGGAGGGCAAACCCAGTACTTC. Its protein product is CASSPPGLGGQTQYF.